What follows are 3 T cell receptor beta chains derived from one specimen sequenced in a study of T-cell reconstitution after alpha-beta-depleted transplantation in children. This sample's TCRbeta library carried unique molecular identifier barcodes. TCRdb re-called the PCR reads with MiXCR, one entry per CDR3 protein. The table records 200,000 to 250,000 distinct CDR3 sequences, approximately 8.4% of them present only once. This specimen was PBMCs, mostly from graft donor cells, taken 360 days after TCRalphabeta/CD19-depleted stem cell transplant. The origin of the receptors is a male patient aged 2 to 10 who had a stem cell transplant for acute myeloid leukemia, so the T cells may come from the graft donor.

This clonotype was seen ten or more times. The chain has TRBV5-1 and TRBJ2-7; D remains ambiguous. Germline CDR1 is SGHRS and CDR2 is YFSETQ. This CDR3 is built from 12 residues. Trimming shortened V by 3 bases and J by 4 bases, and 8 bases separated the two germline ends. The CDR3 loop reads CASSSRYYEQYV. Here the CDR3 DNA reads TGCGCCAGCAGCTCGCGCTATTACGAGCAGTACGTC.

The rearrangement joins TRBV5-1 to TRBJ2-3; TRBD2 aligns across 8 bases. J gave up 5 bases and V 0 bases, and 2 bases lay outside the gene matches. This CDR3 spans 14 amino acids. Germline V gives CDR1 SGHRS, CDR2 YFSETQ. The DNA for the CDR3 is TGCGCCAGCAGCTTGGTGGCGGGAGGAGATACGCAGTATTTT. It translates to CASSLVAGGDTQYF.

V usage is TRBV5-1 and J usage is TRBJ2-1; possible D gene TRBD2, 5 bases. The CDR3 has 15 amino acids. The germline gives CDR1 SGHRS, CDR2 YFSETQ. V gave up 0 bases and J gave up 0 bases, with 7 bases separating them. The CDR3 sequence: CASSLVTNSYNEQFF. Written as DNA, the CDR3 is TGCGCCAGCAGCTTGGTGACTAACTCCTACAATGAGCAGTTCTTC.